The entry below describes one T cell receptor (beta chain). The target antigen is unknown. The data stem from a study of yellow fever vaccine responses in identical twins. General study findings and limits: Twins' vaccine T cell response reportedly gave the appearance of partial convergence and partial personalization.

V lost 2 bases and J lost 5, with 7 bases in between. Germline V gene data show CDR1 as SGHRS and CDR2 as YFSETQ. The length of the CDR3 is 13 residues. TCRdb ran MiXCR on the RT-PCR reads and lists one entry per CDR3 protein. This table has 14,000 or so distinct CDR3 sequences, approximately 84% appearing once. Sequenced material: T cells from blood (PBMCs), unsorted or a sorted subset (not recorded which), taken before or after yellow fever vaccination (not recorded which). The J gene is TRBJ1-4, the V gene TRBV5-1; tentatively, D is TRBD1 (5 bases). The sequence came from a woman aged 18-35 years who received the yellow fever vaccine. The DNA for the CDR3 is TGCGCCAGCAGCTTCCGGGGCAATGAAAAACTGTTTTTT. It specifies CASSFRGNEKLFF.